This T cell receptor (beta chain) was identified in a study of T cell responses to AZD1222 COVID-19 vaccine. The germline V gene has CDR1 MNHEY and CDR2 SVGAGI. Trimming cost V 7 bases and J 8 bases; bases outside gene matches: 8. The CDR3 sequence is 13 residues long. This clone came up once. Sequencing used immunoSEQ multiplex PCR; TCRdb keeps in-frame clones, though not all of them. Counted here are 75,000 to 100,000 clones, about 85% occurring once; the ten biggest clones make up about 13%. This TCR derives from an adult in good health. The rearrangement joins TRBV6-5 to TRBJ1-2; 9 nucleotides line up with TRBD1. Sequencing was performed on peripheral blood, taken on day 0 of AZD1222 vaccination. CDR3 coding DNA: TGTGCCAGCACTCCGGACAGGGGATTGGGCTACACCTTC. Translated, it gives CASTPDRGLGYTF.